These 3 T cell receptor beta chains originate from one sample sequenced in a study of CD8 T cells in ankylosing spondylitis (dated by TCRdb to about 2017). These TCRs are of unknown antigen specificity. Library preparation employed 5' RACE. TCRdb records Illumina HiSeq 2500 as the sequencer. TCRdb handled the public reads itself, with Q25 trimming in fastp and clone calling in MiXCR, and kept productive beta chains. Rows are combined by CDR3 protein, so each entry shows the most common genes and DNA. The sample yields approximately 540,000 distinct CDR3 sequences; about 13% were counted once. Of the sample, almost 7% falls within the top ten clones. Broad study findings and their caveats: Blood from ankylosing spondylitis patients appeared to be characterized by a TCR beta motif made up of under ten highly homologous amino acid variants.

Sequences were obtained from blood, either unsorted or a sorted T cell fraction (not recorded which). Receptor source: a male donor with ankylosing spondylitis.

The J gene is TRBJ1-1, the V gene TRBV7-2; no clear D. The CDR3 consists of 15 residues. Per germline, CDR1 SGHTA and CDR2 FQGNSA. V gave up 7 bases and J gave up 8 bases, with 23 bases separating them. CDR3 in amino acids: CASTPPASSLQEAFF. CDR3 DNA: TGTGCCAGCACCCCCCCCGCGTCCAGCCTGCAAGAAGCTTTCTTT.

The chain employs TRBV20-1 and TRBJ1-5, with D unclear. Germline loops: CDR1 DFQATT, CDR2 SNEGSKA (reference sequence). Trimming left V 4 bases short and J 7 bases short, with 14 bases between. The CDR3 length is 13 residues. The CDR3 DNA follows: TGCAGTGCTACCGAAGTCCGAGTCCAGCCCCAGCATTTT. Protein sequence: CSATEVRVQPQHF.

This chain's CDR3 is CSVPQGPGGYNEQFF. CDR3 in DNA: TGCAGCGTCCCCCAGGGCCCAGGGGGCTACAATGAGCAGTTCTTC. The chain joins TRBV29-1 to TRBJ2-1, with 7 bases lining up with TRBD1. This CDR3 region has 15 residues. With V trimmed by 6 bases and J by 3 bases, 11 bases remained unmatched. Germline CDR1 reads SQVTM; CDR2 reads ANQGSEA.